This TCR beta chain was profiled in a study of tumor and adjacent non-tumor tissue in lung cancer. The wider study: Each sample yielded approximately 4.2 million productive TCRbeta reads on average.

Germline V gene lookup returns CDR1 MGHRA and CDR2 YSYEKL. The CDR3 is 14 amino acids. The V segment lost 4 bases and the J segment 6 bases; nucleotides outside the gene matches: 8. TCRbeta libraries were built with three rounds of nested PCR, modified from ARM-PCR. TCRdb itself ran the multiplex PCR reads through MiXCR, one entry per CDR3 protein. The table includes some 70,000 distinct CDR3 sequences, roughly 70% detected once. Study findings and constraints: Normal lung showed higher cumulative top 100 clone frequency than tumor. TCR diversity was significantly greater in tumor than normal lung tissue.

The template was RNA from unsorted bulk tissue. More than 3 cm separated this lung sample from the edge of the tumor. Notes on this clonotype: Its specificity is unknown. A much larger clone sits a single nucleotide away, making a read error possible.

Sequencing was performed on distant non-tumor lung tissue. The chain is built from TRBV4-1 and TRBJ1-2, with TRBD1 identical over 7 bases. The origin of this receptor is a woman in her forties or fifties with non-small cell lung cancer. CDR3: CASSRDRGPDGYTF. CDR3 sequence (DNA): TGCGCCAGCAGCCGAGATAGGGGGCCGGATGGCTACACCTTC.